The 8 T cell receptor beta chains listed next were all sequenced from one sample in a study of T-cell reconstitution after alpha-beta-depleted transplantation in children. Unique molecular identifiers were used in preparing the TCRbeta library. TCRdb reprocessed the PCR reads with MiXCR, giving one entry per CDR3 protein. The sample lists about a million distinct CDR3 sequences; 25% to 35% were seen once. Sequenced material: PBMCs, mostly from graft donor cells, taken 360 days after TCRalphabeta/CD19-depleted stem cell transplant. These receptors were taken from a boy younger than two who had a stem cell transplant for SCID, so the T cells may come from the graft donor.

The chain couples TRBV4-1 to TRBJ2-5; the D gene is possibly TRBD2 (6 bases). Trimming removed 4 bases from V and 5 bases from J, with 14 bases in between. The CDR3 extends over 14 amino acids. The V gene's germline CDR1 is MGHRA and CDR2 YSYEKL. The DNA for the CDR3 is TGCGCCAGCAGCCTAATCCATGGGGGGGAGACCCAGTACTTC. This sequence encodes CASSLIHGGETQYF.

V and J are TRBV15 and TRBJ2-3; D possibly matches TRBD1 or TRBD2 (5 bases each). The CDR3 contains 16 residues. The germline CDR1 and CDR2 sequences are LNHNV and YYDKDF (reference sequence). Trimming left V 1 base short and J 3 bases short, with 14 bases between. In DNA form, the CDR3 reads TGTGCCACCAGCAGAGGCCTGGGGGAGTCGACAGATACGCAGTATTTT. This sequence encodes CATSRGLGESTDTQYF. Together with reference TRBV15 and TRBJ2-3, the CDR3 gives the full variable domain: DAMVIQNPRYQVTQFGKPVTLSCSQTLNHNVMYWYQQKSSQAPKLLFHYYDKDFNNEADTPDNFQSRRPNTSFCFLDIRSPGLGDTAMYLCATSRGLGESTDTQYFGPGTRLTVL.

The table lists this clonotype with a few counts. The CDR3 DNA reads TGTGCCAGCACCCCCCGGAGCAGGGGGCCCGATCAGCCCCAGCATTTT. Its protein product is CASTPRSRGPDQPQHF. The J gene is TRBJ1-5, the V gene TRBV12-3 or TRBV12-4, with 8 bases aligning to TRBD1. This CDR3 contains 16 residues. The junction had 13 bases not matched to a gene; V was cut back by 7 bases and J by 5 bases.

This clonotype was counted ten times or more. The chain couples TRBV12-3 or TRBV12-4 to TRBJ1-5, with a possible D match to TRBD1 (6 bases). Between the trimmed V and J ends, which lost 4 bases and 0 bases, there was a span of 7 bases. The CDR3 length is 14 residues. CDR3 sequence reads: CASSSRGSNQPQHF. As DNA, the CDR3 is TGTGCCAGCAGTTCCAGGGGTAGCAATCAGCCCCAGCATTTT.

The chain joins TRBV4-3 to TRBJ1-4; 9 bases align to TRBD1. The ends lost 8 bases at V and 8 bases at J; junction bases unmatched: 12. This CDR3 comprises 15 residues. Germline assignment: CDR1 LGHNA and CDR2 YSLEER. CDR3 in DNA: TGCGCCAGCTCGACGTACAGGGGGCTGTTGGAAAAACTGTTTTTT. It specifies CASSTYRGLLEKLFF.

This clonotype was detected a few times. The rearrangement uses TRBV12-3 or TRBV12-4 and TRBJ2-5; 8 bases line up with TRBD1. Trimming cost V 3 bases and J 2 bases; bases outside gene matches: 8. This CDR3 spans 16 amino acids. The CDR3, as DNA: TGTGCCAGCAGTTTTCGATCTCACAGGGGGCAAGAGACCCAGTACTTC. Protein: CASSFRSHRGQETQYF.

The chain joins TRBV1 to TRBJ2-5. TRBV1 is a recognized pseudogene. The CDR3 sequence is 15 residues long. CDR3 sequence (DNA): TGCACCAGCAGCCAAGGGAAGACGTACCAAGAGACCCAGTACTTC. Protein product: CTSSQGKTYQETQYF.

This clonotype was counted a few times. The V and J genes are TRBV4-2 and TRBJ2-2; 12 nucleotides agree with TRBD2. This CDR3 is 17 amino acids long. CDR1 is LGHNA, CDR2 YNFKEQ, per germline. With 0 bases clipped from V and 7 bases from J, the junction kept 6 bases outside the gene matches. The CDR3 nucleotides are TGTGCCAGCAGCCAAGATAAACTAGCGGGGGGTTTCGGGGAGCTGTTTTTT. It codes for CASSQDKLAGGFGELFF.